The sequence of this T cell receptor (beta chain) was determined in a study of blood T cell repertoires in COVID-19. About the study: Italy, Spain and the United States were the sources of the convalescent and acute COVID-19 samples. Sources were T cells, B-cell-depleted T cells, or PBMCs; the material itself was cDNA or gDNA.

Study members were between about 18 and 100 years old and lived in 25 or so US regions. This clone was seen once. Study processing details: Estimates of nucleated cell counts were drawn from the amplification of reference gene primers. Assay used: immunoSEQ multiplex PCR; TCRdb lists only in-frame clones, some missing. The V and J calls and clone size come from that table; D and trimming were worked out from the DNA. The table records some 460,000 clones, roughly 85% of them present only once. V shed 9 bases, J shed 3 bases, and the junction held 8 bases outside the gene matches. This CDR3 is built from 13 residues. Germline V CDR1 and CDR2: LNHDA, SQIVND (reference sequence).

The TCR sequence derives from a woman between 18 and 30 years old with acute COVID-19. Sequences were obtained from PBMCs or T cells enriched from blood (not recorded which). The chain recombines TRBV19 with TRBJ2-7; 7 bases are a match to TRBD2. CDR3 nucleotides: TGTGCCAGAACGGACTGCGGGAGCTACGAGCAGTACTTC. Translation: CARTDCGSYEQYF. Full variable domain (remainder filled in from reference TRBV19 and TRBJ2-7): DGGITQSPKYLFRKEGQNVTLSCEQNLNHDAMYWYRQDPGQGLRLIYYSQIVNDFQKGDIAEGYSVSREKKESFPLTVTSAQKNPTAFYLCARTDCGSYEQYFGPGTRLTVT.